The clone carrying this T cell receptor beta chain was seen ten or more times. Its specificity is not known. Stated time point: patch test 2, 6 weeks after DPC sensitization. The treatment denotes: therapeutic diphenylcyclopropenone sensitization with weekly scalp DPC. In the original workflow: Across samples, TCR counts had a median of about 93,000 and ranged from about 23,224 to 700,000. TCRdb reprocessed the RACE reads with MiXCR, giving one entry per CDR3 protein. The V and J calls reflect TCRdb's pipeline rather than the authors' work. This sample has 110,000 or so distinct CDR3 sequences, with roughly a tenth found just once. The record originates from a study of human T cells and chemical hapten exposure. In the study overall: Patients, chiefly female, had alopecia areata, totalis or universalis. Findings and limits, study-wide: The donors suffered from alopecia, so their immune response may not match that of healthy people.

CDR3 size: 13 residues. The germline V and J ends were trimmed by 3 bases and 3 bases, with 8 bases remaining between them. The germline gives CDR1 MNHEY, CDR2 SMNVEV (reference sequence). The TCR sequence derives from a woman between 40 and 55 years old with alopecia areata. Some clones in this sample may be carry-over from other donors' samples. Sequences were derived from whole blood, sampled in connection with sensitization to the hapten diphenylcyclopropenone (DPC). V is TRBV27 and J is TRBJ1-2; D is unresolved. For the CDR3, the DNA is TGTGCCAGCAGTTTGGGCAGGTACTATGGCTACACCTTC. Translation: CASSLGRYYGYTF.